The text below deals with one TCR beta chain. Produced via immunoSEQ multiplex PCR; TCRdb's table is partial and in-frame only. The table has 60,000 to 70,000 clones, about 84% seen once; the top ten hold roughly 41%. The sample belongs to a study of blood T cell repertoires in COVID-19. Study at large: Samples taken during acute and convalescent COVID-19 were collected in the United States, Italy and Spain.

V was trimmed by 5 bases and J by 4 bases, leaving 12 bases between them. The CDR3 runs to 14 residues. Germline CDR1 and CDR2: SGHAT and FQNNGV. This clonotype originated in a human donor in a cohort sampled during active COVID-19. The gene calls are TRBV11-2 and TRBJ1-3, with a weak D call TRBD1 (5 bases). Sequencing was performed on peripheral blood. CDR3 DNA sequence: TGTGCCAGCAGCAGCAGGGAGGAAGGAAACACCATATATTTT. Translated: CASSSREEGNTIYF.